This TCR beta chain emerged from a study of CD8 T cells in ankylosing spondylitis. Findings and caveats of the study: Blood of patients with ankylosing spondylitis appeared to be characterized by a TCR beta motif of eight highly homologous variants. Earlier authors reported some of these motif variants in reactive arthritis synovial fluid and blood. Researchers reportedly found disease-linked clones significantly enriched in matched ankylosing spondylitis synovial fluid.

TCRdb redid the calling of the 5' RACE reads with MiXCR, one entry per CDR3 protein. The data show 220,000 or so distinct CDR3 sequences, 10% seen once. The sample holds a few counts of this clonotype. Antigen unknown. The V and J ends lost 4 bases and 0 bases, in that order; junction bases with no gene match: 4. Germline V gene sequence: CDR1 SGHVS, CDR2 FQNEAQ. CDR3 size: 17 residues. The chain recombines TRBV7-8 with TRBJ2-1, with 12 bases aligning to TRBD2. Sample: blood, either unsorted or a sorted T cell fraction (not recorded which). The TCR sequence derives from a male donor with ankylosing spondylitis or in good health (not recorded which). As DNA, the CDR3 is TGTGCCAGCAGCTCAACTAGCGGGGGGCGCTCCTACAATGAGCAGTTCTTC. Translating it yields CASSSTSGGRSYNEQFF.